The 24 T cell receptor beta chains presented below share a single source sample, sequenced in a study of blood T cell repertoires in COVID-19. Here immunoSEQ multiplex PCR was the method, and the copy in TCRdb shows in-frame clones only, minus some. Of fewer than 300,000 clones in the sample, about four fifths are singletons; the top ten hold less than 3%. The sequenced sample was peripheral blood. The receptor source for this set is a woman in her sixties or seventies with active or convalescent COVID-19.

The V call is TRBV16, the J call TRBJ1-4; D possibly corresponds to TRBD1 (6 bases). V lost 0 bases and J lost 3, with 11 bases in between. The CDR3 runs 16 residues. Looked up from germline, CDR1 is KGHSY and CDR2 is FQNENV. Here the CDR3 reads CASSQSRGRANEKLFF. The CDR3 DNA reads TGTGCCAGCAGCCAATCCAGGGGAAGGGCTAATGAAAAACTGTTTTTT. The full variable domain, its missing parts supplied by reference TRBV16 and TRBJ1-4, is GEEVAQTPKHLVRGEGQKAKLYCAPIKGHSYVFWYQQVLKNEFKFLISFQNENVFDETGMPKERFSAKCLPNSPCSLEIQATKLEDSAVYFCASSQSRGRANEKLFFGSGTQLSVL.

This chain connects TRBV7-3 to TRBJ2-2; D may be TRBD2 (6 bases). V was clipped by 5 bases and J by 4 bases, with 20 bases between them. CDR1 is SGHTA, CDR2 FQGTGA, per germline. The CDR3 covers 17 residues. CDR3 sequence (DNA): TGTGCCAGCAGCCTATCCTCCTGGAGGGCGGGCACCGGGGAGCTGTTTTTT. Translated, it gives CASSLSSWRAGTGELFF.

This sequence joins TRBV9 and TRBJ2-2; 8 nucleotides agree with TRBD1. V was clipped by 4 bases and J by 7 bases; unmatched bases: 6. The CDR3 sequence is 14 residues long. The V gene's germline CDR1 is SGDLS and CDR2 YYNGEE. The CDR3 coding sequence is TGTGCCAGCAGCTTAGGACAGGGAGACGGGGAGCTGTTTTTT. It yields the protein CASSLGQGDGELFF. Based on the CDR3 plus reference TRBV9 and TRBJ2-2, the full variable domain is DSGVTQTPKHLITATGQRVTLRCSPRSGDLSVYWYQQSLDQGLQFLIQYYNGEERAKGNILERFSAQQFPDLHSELNLSSLELGDSALYFCASSLGQGDGELFFGEGSRLTVL.

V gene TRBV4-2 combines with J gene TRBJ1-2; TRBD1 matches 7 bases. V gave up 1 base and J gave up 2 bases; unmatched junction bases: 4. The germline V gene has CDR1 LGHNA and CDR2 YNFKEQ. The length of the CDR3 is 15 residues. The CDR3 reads CASSQATGQNYGYTF. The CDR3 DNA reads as TGTGCCAGCAGCCAAGCGACGGGACAGAACTATGGCTACACCTTC.

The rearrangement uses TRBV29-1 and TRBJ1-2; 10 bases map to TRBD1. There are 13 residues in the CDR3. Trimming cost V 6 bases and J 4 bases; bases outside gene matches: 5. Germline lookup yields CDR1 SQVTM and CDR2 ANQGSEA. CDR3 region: CSVMGQGTYGYTF. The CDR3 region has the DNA TGCAGCGTGATGGGACAGGGGACCTATGGCTACACCTTC. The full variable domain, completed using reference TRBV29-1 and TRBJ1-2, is SAVISQKPSRDICQRGTSLTIQCQVDSQVTMMFWYRQQPGQSLTLIATANQGSEATYESGFVIDKFPISRPNLTFSTLTVSNMSPEDSSIYLCSVMGQGTYGYTFGSGTRLTVV.

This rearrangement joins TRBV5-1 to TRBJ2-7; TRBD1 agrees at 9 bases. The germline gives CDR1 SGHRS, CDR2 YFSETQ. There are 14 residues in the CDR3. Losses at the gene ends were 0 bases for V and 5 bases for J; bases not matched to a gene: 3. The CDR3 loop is CASSLAGQGNEQYF. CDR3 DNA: TGCGCCAGCAGCTTGGCCGGACAGGGGAACGAGCAGTACTTC.

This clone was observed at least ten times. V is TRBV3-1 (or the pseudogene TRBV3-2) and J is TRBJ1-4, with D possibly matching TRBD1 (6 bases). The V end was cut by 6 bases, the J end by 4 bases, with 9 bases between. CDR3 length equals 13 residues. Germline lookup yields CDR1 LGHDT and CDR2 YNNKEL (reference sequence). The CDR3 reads CASSSGVNEKLFF. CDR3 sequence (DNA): TGTGCCAGCAGTTCAGGGGTTAATGAAAAACTGTTTTTT.

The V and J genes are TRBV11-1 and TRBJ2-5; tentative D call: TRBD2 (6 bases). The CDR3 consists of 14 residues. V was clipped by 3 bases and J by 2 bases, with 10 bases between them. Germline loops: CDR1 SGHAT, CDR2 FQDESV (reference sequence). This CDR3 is CASSFGTLQETQYF. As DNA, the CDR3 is TGTGCCAGCAGCTTCGGGACTCTGCAAGAGACCCAGTACTTC.

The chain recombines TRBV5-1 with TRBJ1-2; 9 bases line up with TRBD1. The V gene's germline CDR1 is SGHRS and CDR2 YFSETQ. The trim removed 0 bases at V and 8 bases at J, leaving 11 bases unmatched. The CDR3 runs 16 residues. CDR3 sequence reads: CASSLVPTGTGSGYTF. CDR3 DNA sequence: TGCGCCAGCAGCTTGGTACCTACCGGGACAGGGAGCGGCTACACCTTC.

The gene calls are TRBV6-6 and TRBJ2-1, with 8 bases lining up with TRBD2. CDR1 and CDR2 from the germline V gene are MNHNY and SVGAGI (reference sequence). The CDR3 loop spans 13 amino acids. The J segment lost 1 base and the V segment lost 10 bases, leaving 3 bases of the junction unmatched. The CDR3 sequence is CATTGGSYNEQFF. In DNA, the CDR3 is TGTGCCACGACGGGGGGGTCCTACAATGAGCAGTTCTTC.

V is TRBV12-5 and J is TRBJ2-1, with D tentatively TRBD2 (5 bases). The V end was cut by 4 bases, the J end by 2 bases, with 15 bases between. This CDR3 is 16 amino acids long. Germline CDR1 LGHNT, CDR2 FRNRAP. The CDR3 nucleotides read TGTGCTAGTGGTTCCGATCGGGGAAACCCCTACAATGAGCAGTTCTTC. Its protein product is CASGSDRGNPYNEQFF. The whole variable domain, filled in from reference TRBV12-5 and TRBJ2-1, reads DARVTQTPRHKVTEMGQEVTMRCQPILGHNTVFWYRQTMMQGLELLAYFRNRAPLDDSGMPKDRFSAEMPDATLATLKIQPSEPRDSAVYFCASGSDRGNPYNEQFFGPGTRLTVL.

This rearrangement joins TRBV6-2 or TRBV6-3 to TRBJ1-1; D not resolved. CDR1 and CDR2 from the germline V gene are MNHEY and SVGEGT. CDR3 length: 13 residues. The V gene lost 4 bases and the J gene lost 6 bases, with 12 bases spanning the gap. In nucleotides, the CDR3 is TGTGCCAGCAGTTGGGAGTATCGGTCTGAAGCTTTCTTT. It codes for CASSWEYRSEAFF.

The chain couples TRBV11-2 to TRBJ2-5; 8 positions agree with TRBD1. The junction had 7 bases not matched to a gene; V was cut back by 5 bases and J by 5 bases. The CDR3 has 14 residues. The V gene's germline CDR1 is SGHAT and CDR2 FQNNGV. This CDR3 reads CASSRGQAQETQYF. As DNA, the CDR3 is TGTGCCAGCAGCCGGGGACAGGCTCAGGAGACCCAGTACTTC.

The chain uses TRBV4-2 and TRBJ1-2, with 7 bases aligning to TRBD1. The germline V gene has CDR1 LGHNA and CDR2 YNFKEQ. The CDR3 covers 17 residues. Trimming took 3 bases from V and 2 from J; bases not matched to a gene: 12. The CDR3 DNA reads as TGTGCCAGCAGCCAGCTTACAGGGGCTGGGGCGAACTATGGCTACACCTTC. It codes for CASSQLTGAGANYGYTF.

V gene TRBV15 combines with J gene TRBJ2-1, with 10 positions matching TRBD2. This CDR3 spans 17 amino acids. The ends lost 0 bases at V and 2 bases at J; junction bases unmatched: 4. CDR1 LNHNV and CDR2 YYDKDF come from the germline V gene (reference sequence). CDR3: CATSRDPAGGTYNEQFF. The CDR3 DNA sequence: TGTGCCACCAGCAGAGATCCAGCGGGGGGGACCTACAATGAGCAGTTCTTC.

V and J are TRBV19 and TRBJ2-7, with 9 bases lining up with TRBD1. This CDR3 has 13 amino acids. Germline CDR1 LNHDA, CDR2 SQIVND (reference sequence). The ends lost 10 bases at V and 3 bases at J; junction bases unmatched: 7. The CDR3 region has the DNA TGTGCCACCCTCCCGACAGGGGGCTACGAGCAGTACTTC. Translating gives CATLPTGGYEQYF.

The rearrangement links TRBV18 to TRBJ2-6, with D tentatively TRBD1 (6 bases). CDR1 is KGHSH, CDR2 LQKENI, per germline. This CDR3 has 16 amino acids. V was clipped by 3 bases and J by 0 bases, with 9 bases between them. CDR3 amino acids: CASSPDRRSGANVLTF. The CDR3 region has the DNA TGTGCCAGCTCACCCGACAGGCGCTCTGGGGCCAACGTCCTGACTTTC.

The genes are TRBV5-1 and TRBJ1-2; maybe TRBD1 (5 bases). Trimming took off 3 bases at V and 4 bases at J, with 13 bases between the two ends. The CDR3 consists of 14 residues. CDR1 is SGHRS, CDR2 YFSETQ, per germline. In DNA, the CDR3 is TGCGCCAGCAGCTCTGCCCAGGGCCGCTATGGCTACACCTTC. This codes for CASSSAQGRYGYTF.

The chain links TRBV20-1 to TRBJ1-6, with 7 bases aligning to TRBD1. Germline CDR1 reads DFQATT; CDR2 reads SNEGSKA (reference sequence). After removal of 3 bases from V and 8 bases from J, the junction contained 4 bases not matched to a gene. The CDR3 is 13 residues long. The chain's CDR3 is CSASPRGDSPLHF. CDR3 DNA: TGCAGTGCTAGTCCCAGGGGGGATTCACCCCTCCACTTT.

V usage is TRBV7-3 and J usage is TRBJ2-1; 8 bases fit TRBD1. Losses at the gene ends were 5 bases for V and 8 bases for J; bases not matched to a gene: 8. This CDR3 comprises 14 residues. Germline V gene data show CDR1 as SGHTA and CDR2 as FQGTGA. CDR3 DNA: TGTGCCAGCAGCCTTGGACAGGGACCGTATGAGCAGTTCTTC. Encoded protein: CASSLGQGPYEQFF.

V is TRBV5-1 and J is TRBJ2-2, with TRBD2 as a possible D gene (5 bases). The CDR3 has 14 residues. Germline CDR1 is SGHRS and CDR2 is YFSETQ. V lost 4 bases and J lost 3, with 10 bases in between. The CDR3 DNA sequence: TGCGCCAGCAGCGAGGGAATGGACACCGGGGAGCTGTTTTTT. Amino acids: CASSEGMDTGELFF.

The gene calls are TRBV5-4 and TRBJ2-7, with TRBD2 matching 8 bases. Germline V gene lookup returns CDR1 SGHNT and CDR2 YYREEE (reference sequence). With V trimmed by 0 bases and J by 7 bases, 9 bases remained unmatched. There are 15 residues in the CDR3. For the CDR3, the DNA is TGTGCCAGCAGCTTGGGAGGGACTAGTCAGAATGAGCAGTACTTC. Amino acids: CASSLGGTSQNEQYF.

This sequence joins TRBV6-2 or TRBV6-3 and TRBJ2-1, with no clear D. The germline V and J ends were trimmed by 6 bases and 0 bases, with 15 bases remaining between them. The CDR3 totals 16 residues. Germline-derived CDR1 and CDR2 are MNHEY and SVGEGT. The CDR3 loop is CASSLDSASSYNEQFF. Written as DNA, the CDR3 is TGTGCCAGCAGCCTCGACTCAGCCAGCTCCTACAATGAGCAGTTCTTC.

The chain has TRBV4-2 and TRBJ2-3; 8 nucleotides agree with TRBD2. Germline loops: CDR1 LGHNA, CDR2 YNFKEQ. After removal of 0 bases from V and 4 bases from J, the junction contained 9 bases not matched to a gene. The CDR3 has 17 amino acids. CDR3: CASSQELSGGLPDTQYF. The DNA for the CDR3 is TGTGCCAGCAGCCAAGAACTCAGCGGGGGACTACCAGATACGCAGTATTTT.